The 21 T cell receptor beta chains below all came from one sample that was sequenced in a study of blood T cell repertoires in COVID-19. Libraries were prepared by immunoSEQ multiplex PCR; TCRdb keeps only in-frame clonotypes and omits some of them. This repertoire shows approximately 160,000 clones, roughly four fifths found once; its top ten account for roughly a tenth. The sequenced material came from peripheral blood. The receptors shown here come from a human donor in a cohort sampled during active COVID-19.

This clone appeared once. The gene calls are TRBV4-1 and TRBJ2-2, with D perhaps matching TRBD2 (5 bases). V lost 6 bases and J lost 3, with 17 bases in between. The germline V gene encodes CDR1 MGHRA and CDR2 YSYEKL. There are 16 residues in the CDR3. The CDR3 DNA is TGCGCCAGCAGGTTCACGGAGAGGGTGGACACCGGGGAGCTGTTTTTT. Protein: CASRFTERVDTGELFF.

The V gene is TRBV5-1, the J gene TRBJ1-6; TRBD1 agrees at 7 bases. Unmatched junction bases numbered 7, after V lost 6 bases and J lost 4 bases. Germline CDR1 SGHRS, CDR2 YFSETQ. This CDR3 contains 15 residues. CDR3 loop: CASTRDSPYNSPLHF. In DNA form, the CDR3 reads TGCGCCAGCACCCGGGACAGTCCGTATAATTCACCCCTCCACTTT.

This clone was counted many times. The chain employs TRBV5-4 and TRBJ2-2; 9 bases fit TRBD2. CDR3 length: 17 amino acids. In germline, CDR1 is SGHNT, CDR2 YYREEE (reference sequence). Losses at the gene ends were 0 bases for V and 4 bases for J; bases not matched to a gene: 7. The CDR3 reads CASSLVAGVTGTGELFF. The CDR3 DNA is TGTGCCAGCAGCTTGGTAGCGGGAGTGACGGGCACCGGGGAGCTGTTTTTT. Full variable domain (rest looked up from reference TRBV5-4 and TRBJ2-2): ETGVTQSPTHLIKTRGQQVTLRCSSQSGHNTVSWYQQALGQGPQFIFQYYREEENGRGNFPPRFSGLQFPNYSSELNVNALELDDSALYLCASSLVAGVTGTGELFFGEGSRLTVL.

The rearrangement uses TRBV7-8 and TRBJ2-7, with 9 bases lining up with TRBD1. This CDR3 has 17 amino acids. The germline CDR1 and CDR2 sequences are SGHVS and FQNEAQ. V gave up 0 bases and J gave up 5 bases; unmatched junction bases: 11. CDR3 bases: TGTGCCAGCAGCTTAGCGCAGGGGGGGGACAGGGTGGACGAGCAGTACTTC. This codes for CASSLAQGGDRVDEQYF.

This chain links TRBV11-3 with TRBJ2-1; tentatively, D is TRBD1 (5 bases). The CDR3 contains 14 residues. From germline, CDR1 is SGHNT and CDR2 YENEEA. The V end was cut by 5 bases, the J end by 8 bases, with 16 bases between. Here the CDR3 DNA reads TGTGCCAGCAGCCCCCGCTGGGGCGCAGATGAGCAGTTCTTC. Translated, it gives CASSPRWGADEQFF.

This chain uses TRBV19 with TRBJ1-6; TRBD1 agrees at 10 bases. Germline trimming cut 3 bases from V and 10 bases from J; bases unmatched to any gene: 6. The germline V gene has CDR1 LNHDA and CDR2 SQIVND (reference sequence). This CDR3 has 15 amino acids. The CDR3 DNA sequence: TGTGCCAGTAGTATCCCCCGGGACAGGGGATCACCCCTCCACTTT. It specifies CASSIPRDRGSPLHF.

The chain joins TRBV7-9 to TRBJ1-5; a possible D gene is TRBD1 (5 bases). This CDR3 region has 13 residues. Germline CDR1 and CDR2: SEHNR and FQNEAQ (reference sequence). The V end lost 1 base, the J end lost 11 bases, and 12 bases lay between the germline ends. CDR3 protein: CASSLEGASTQHF. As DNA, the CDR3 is TGTGCCAGCAGCTTAGAAGGGGCCTCGACCCAGCATTTT.

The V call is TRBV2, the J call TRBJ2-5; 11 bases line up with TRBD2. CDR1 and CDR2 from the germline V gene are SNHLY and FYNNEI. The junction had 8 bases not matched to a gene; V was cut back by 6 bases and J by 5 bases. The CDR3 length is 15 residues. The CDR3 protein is CASSASGGRGETQYF. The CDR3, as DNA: TGTGCCAGCAGCGCTAGCGGGGGGAGAGGGGAGACCCAGTACTTC.

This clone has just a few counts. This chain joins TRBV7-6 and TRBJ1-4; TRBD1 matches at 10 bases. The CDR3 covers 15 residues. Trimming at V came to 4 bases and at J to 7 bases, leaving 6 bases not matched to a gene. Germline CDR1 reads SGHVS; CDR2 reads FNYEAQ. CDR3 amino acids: CASSSVDRGREKLFF. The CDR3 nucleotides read TGTGCCAGCAGCTCAGTTGACAGGGGGCGTGAAAAACTGTTTTTT.

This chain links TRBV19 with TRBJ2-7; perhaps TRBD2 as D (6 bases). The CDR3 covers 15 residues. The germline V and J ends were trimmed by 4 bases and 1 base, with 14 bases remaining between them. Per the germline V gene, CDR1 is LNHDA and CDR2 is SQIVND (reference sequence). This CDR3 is CASSSPSEGSYEQYF. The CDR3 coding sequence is TGTGCCAGTAGTAGTCCTTCGGAGGGTTCCTACGAGCAGTACTTC. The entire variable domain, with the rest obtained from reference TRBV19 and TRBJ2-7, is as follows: DGGITQSPKYLFRKEGQNVTLSCEQNLNHDAMYWYRQDPGQGLRLIYYSQIVNDFQKGDIAEGYSVSREKKESFPLTVTSAQKNPTAFYLCASSSPSEGSYEQYFGPGTRLTVT.

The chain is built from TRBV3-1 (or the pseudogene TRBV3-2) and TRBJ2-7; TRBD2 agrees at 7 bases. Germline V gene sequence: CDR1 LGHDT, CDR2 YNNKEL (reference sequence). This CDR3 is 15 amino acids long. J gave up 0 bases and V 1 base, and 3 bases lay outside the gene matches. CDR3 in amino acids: CASSQVGGSSYEQYF. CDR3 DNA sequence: TGTGCCAGCAGCCAAGTCGGCGGGAGCTCCTACGAGCAGTACTTC.

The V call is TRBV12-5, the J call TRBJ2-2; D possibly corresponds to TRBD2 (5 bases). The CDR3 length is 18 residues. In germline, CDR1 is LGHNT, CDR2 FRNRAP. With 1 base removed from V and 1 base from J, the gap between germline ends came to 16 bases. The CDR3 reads CASGLAKFRDMNTGELFF. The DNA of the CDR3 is TGTGCTAGTGGTTTGGCAAAATTCCGGGATATGAACACCGGGGAGCTGTTTTTT. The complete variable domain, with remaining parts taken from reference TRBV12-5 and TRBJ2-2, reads DARVTQTPRHKVTEMGQEVTMRCQPILGHNTVFWYRQTMMQGLELLAYFRNRAPLDDSGMPKDRFSAEMPDATLATLKIQPSEPRDSAVYFCASGLAKFRDMNTGELFFGEGSRLTVL.

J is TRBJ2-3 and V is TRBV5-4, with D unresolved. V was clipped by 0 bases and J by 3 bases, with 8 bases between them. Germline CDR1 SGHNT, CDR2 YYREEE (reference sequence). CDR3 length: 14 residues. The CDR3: CASSLVLVTDTQYF. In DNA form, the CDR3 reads TGTGCCAGCAGCTTGGTCCTAGTTACAGATACGCAGTATTTT.

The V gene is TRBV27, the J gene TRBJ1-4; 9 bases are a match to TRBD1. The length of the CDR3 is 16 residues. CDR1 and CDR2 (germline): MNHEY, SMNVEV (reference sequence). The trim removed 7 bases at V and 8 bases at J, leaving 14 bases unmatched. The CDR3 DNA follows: TGTGCCAGCAAAAGGACAGGGGATTTATTCGGGGAAAAACTGTTTTTT. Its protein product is CASKRTGDLFGEKLFF.

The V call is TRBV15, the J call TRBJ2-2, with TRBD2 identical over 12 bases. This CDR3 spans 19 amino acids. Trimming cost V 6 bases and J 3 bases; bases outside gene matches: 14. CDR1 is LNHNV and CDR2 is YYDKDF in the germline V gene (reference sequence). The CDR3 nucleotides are TGTGCCACCAGTTCCCACGGTGGCCTAGCGGGAGGGTACACCGGGGAGCTGTTTTTT. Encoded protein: CATSSHGGLAGGYTGELFF.

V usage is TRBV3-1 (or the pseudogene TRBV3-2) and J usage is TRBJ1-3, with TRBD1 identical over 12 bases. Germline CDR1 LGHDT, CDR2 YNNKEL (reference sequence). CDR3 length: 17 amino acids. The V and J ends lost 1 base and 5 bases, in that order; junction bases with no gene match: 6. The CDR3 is CASSQGLGQGARNTIYF. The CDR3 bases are TGTGCCAGCAGCCAAGGATTGGGACAGGGGGCGAGAAACACCATATATTTT.

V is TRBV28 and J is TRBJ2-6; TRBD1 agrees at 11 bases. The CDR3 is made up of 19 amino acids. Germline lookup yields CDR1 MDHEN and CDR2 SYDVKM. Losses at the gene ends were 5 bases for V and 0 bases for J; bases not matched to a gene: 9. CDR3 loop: CASSPFPGQGVSGANVLTF. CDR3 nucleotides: TGTGCCAGCAGTCCCTTTCCGGGACAGGGGGTCTCTGGGGCCAACGTCCTGACTTTC.

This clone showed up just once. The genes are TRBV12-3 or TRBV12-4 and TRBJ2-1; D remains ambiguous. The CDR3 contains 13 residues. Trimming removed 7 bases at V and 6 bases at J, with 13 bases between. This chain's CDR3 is CASTADSGNEQFF. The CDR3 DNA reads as TGTGCCAGCACCGCCGACTCCGGCAATGAGCAGTTCTTC.

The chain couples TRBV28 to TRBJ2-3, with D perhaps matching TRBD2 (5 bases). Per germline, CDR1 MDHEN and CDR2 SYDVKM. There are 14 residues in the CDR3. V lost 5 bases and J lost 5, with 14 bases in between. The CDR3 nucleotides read TGTGCCAGCAGTGGCCCCCAAGGAGGAGATACGCAGTATTTT. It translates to CASSGPQGGDTQYF.

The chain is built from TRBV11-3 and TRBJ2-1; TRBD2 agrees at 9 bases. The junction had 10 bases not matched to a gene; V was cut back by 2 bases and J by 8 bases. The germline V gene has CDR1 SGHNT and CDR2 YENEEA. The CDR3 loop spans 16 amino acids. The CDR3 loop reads CASSLSGLGLAHEQFF. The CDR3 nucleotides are TGTGCCAGCAGCTTATCAGGGCTGGGACTAGCACATGAGCAGTTCTTC.

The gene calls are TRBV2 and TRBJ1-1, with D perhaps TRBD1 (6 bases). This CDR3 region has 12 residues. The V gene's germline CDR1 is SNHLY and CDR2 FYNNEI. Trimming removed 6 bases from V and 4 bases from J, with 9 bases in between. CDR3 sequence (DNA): TGTGCCAGCAGAAACAGGGTCACTGAAGCTTTCTTT. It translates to CASRNRVTEAFF.